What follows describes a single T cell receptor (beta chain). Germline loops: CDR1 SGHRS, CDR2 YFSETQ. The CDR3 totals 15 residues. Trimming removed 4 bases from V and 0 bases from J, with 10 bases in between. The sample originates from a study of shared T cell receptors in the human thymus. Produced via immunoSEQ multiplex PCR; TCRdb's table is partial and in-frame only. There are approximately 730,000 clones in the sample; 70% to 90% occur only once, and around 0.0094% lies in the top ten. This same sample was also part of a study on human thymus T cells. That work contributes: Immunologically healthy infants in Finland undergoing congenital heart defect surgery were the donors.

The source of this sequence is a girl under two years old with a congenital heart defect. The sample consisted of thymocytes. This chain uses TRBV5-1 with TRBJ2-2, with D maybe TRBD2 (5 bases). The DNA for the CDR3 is TGCGCCAGCAGCGATCAGGAGGCGAACACCGGGGAGCTGTTTTTT. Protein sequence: CASSDQEANTGELFF.